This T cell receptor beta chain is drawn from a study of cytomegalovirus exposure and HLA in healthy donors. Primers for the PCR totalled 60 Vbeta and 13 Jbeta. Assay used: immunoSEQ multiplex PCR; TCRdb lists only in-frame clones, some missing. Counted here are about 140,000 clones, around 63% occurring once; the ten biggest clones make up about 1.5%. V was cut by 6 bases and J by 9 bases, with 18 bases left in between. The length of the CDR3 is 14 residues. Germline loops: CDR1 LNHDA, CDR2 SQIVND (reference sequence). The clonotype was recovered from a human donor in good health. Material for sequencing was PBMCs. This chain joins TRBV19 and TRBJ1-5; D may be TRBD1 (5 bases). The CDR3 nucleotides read TGTGCCAGTAGCACCGGGACTGAGGTTTGGCCCCAGCATTTT. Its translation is CASSTGTEVWPQHF.